The source of this T cell receptor (beta chain) is a study of blood T cell repertoires in COVID-19. Whole-study context: Italy, Spain and the United States were the sources of the convalescent and acute COVID-19 samples. T cells, B-cell-depleted T cells, or PBMCs supplied cDNA or gDNA.

This clone has a handful of counts. Source study methods: Reference gene primer amplification gave nucleated cell count estimates. Produced via immunoSEQ multiplex PCR; TCRdb's table is partial and in-frame only. V and J calls and clone size are copied from that table; D and trimming were computed from the DNA. Of under 140,000 clones in the sample, around four fifths are singletons; the top ten hold 15% to 20%. V was trimmed by 0 bases and J by 0 bases, leaving 5 bases between them. This CDR3 spans 14 amino acids. Germline CDR1 and CDR2: LGHDT and YNNKEL (reference sequence). J is TRBJ1-1 and V is TRBV3-1 (or the pseudogene TRBV3-2); no reliable D call. Sequencing was done on a sample of peripheral blood. The receptor was isolated from a woman aged 60-70 years with acute or convalescent COVID-19. The CDR3 region is CASSQEGLNTEAFF. The CDR3 coding sequence is TGTGCCAGCAGCCAAGAGGGCTTGAACACTGAAGCTTTCTTT.